This entry concerns a single T cell receptor beta chain. The antigen is undetermined. One end of the junction fails to match germline, which may point to a read error. The sample originates from a study of breast tumors, draining lymph nodes, adjacent tissues. TCRdb independently ran MiXCR on the multiplex PCR reads; one entry per CDR3 protein. In the table there are 150,000 to 200,000 distinct CDR3 sequences, 30% to 35% of which are singletons. Breast cancer patients provided tissue from their axillary draining lymph nodes. Study-wide results and caveats: Compared with lymph nodes, tumors were less diverse; compared with nontumor tissue, more. Tumor and nontumor repertoires were significantly more similar in luminal-like than in basal-like breast cancer.

CDR1 is SGHTA, CDR2 FQGTGA, per germline. The CDR3 covers 16 residues. This TCR was sampled from a female donor with breast cancer. Some clones in this sample may be carry-over from other donors' samples. Sequencing used axillary lymph node tissue. The V gene is TRBV7-3, the J gene TRBJ2-2; 9 nucleotides line up with TRBD1. CDR3 in amino acids: CASSLTGDRGTGELSW. DNA of the CDR3: TGTGCCAGCAGCTTAACGGGAGACAGGGGGACCGGGGAGCTGTCTTGG.